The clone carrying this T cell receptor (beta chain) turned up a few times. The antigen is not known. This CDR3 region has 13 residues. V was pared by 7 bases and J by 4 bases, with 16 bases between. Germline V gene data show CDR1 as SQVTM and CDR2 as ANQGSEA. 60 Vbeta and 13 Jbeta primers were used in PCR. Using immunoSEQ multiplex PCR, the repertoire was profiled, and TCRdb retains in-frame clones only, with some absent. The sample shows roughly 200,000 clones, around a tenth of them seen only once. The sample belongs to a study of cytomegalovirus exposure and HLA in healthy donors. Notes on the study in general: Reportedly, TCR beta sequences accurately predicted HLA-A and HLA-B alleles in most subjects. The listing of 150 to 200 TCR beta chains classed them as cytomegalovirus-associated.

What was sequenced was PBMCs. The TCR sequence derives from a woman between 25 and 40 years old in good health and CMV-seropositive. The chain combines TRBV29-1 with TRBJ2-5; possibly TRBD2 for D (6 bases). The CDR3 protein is CSAGKRGGETQYF. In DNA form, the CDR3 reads TGCAGCGCCGGGAAGAGGGGAGGAGAGACCCAGTACTTC.